The sequence of this T cell receptor (beta chain) was determined in a study of a mutant IDH1 vaccine in newly diagnosed glioma. As for time point: week 5, during vaccination. Every vaccination contained 300 ug of the mutant IDH1 20-mer peptide and was paired with topical imiquimod. This clone occurred a few times. Its specificity is not known. The germline V gene has CDR1 SGHRS and CDR2 YFSETQ. CDR3 length: 15 residues. The J segment lost 5 bases and the V segment lost 0 bases, leaving 3 bases of the junction unmatched. Measured with immunoSEQ multiplex PCR; TCRdb has only the in-frame clones, and not every one. The table has around 58,000 clones, 75% to 85% seen once.

Material: PBMCs, obtained from a glioma patient whose treatment included an IDH1 peptide vaccine. The sequence derives from a man in his thirties or forties with glioma. The chain is built from TRBV5-1 and TRBJ1-4; 8 bases are shared with TRBD1. CDR3 nucleotide sequence: TGCGCCAGCAGCTTGGTGTCAGGGGGCAATGAAAAACTGTTTTTT. It yields the protein CASSLVSGGNEKLFF.